Below, one T cell receptor beta chain is given with its context. This entry comes from a study of blood T cell repertoires in COVID-19. Turning to the study itself: Some COVID-19 samples were acute and others convalescent; all came from the United States, Italy and Spain.

Clinical histories supplied by participants themselves formed the basis of cohort assignment. Cohort 3 recovered donors had two negative PCRs, clearance, or symptom resolution. In the original analysis: Reference gene primer amplification gave nucleated cell count estimates. TCRdb keeps only in-frame clones here, not all; method: immunoSEQ multiplex PCR. That table supplies the V and J calls and clone size; D and trimming were determined from the DNA. The sample yields about 160,000 clones, 83% seen once. Per germline, CDR1 MNHEY and CDR2 SVGEGT. Deletions cut 6 bases from V and 3 bases from J, with 14 bases between. This CDR3 has 14 amino acids.

The sequenced sample consisted of PBMCs or T cells enriched from blood (not recorded which). This receptor was identified in a woman aged 50 to 60 who had recovered from COVID-19. The chain combines TRBV6-2 or TRBV6-3 with TRBJ2-5; D call uncertain. The CDR3 bases are TGTGCCAGCAGCCCCCCCGACTGGAAAGAGACCCAGTACTTC. Protein product: CASSPPDWKETQYF.